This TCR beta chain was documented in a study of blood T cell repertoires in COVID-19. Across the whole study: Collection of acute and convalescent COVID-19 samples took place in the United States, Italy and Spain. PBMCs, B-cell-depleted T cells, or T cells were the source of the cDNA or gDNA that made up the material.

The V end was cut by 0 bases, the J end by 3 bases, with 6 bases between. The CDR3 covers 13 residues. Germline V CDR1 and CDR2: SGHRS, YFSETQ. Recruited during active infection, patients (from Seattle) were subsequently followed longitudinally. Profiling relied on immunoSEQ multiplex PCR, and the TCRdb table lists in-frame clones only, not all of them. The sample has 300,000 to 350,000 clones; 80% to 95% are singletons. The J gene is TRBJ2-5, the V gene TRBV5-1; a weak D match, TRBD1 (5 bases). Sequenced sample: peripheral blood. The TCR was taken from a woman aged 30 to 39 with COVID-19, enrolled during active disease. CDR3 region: CASSLGREETQYF. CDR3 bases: TGCGCCAGCAGCTTGGGCAGGGAAGAGACCCAGTACTTC.